This T cell receptor beta chain comes out of a study of CXCR3-negative and CXCR3-positive naive CD8 T cells. Study-level findings and limits: Both of the naive subsets showed about the same high diversity, but memory CD8+ cells had much less. TRB CDR3 properties were used to infer TCR strength, and surface CD5 was comparable between naive subsets. Naive CXCR3-positive and CXCR3-negative cells shared TRBV-TRBJ usage; memory cells diverged.

As to this clonotype: The antigen is not known.

Definition of naive CD8+ T cells rested on a CD45RO-CCR7+CD27+CD95- profile. The CDR3 extends over 15 amino acids. The V gene's germline CDR1 is SGDLS and CDR2 YYNGEE. TRB cDNA libraries were made by UMI-labeled 5' RACE. One entry per CDR3 protein, without DNA, is what TCRdb gives after re-calling the 5' RACE reads. Its table records about 26,000 distinct CDR3 sequences. Sequenced input: naive CXCR3- CD8+ T cells from blood. Subset in this sample: CD45RO-CCR7+CD27+CD95- naive CD8+ T cells lacking CXCR3 (TNR3-). V is TRBV9 and J is TRBJ1-1; the TRBD1 assignment by TCRdb is unverifiable without DNA. This clonotype was sampled from a human donor in good health. Some clones in this sample may be carry-over from other donors' samples. CDR3 sequence: CASTPGIQGRTEAFF. Using reference TRBV9 and TRBJ1-1 for the parts outside the CDR3, the full variable domain is DSGVTQTPKHLITATGQRVTLRCSPRSGDLSVYWYQQSLDQGLQFLIQYYNGEERAKGNILERFSAQQFPDLHSELNLSSLELGDSALYFCASTPGIQGRTEAFFGQGTRLTVV.